The 14 T cell receptor beta chains listed next were all sequenced from one sample in a study of control samples from healthy donors and cancer patients. This table comes from immunoSEQ multiplex PCR, and its TCRdb copy is limited to in-frame clones, with some not included. Among 130,000 or so clones, roughly 86% were seen once, and the ten largest hold over 2.5%. The sequenced material came from blood. The receptors derive from a man aged 55-75 years in good health.

This chain links TRBV2 with TRBJ2-3; 8 positions match TRBD1. J lost 5 bases, V lost 6 bases, and 10 bases had no gene match. Germline V gene sequence: CDR1 SNHLY, CDR2 FYNNEI. The CDR3 has 15 residues. The CDR3 DNA reads as TGTGCCAGCAGGCGCGGGACAGGAGAACAAGATACGCAGTATTTT. Translating gives CASRRGTGEQDTQYF.

The rearrangement joins TRBV23-1 to TRBJ2-7, with D perhaps TRBD2 (5 bases). TRBV23-1 is labeled an ORF, and its function is uncertain. The ends were cut back, 8 bases at V and 6 bases at J, with 26 bases in the middle. This CDR3 is built from 16 residues. The CDR3 bases are TGCGCCAGCTCTCCTACATCAAGGACGGACTTAGGCGAGCAGTACTTC. Its translation is CASSPTSRTDLGEQYF.

V usage is TRBV5-1 and J usage is TRBJ1-3; no definite D call. Germline CDR1 SGHRS, CDR2 YFSETQ. This CDR3 has 16 residues. Trimming left V 0 bases short and J 4 bases short, with 14 bases between. CDR3 bases: TGCGCCAGCAGCTTGGGCACGGCAGAACCCGGAAACACCATATATTTT. Translated: CASSLGTAEPGNTIYF.

This chain uses TRBV28 with TRBJ1-4, with D possibly being TRBD1 (5 bases). The CDR3 has 13 amino acids. V lost 10 bases and J 4 bases, leaving 13 bases between the germline ends. Germline V gives CDR1 MDHEN, CDR2 SYDVKM. This chain's CDR3 is CAIGTYFNEKLFF. The CDR3 DNA is TGTGCCATCGGGACCTATTTTAATGAAAAACTGTTTTTT.

V gene TRBV27 combines with J gene TRBJ1-1; weak D call: TRBD1 (5 bases). There are 12 residues in the CDR3. V was cut by 11 bases and J by 13 bases, with 23 bases left in between. In germline, CDR1 is MNHEY, CDR2 SMNVEV (reference sequence). CDR3 loop: CAATGAGDLIFF. The DNA for the CDR3 is TGTGCCGCTACCGGGGCGGGGGACCTGATTTTCTTT.

The gene calls are TRBV15 and TRBJ1-4, with 9 bases lining up with TRBD1. Germline trimming cut 3 bases from V and 5 bases from J; bases unmatched to any gene: 1. Per germline, CDR1 LNHNV and CDR2 YYDKDF (reference sequence). CDR3 length: 14 amino acids. In DNA form, the CDR3 reads TGTGCCACCAGCAGGGGACAGGGAAATGAAAAACTGTTTTTT. It specifies CATSRGQGNEKLFF.

The chain uses TRBV18 and TRBJ2-5, with a possible D match to TRBD2 (5 bases). V was cut by 3 bases and J by 1 base, with 9 bases left in between. The length of the CDR3 is 14 residues. The germline V gene encodes CDR1 KGHSH and CDR2 LQKENI. The CDR3 DNA reads as TGTGCCAGCTCACCTCTCGGGGTCCAAGAGACCCAGTACTTC. Its translation: CASSPLGVQETQYF.

This chain connects TRBV14 to TRBJ1-6; D not certain. The germline V and J ends were trimmed by 4 bases and 10 bases, with 11 bases remaining between them. Germline CDR1 reads SGHDN; CDR2 reads FVKESK. This CDR3 region has 13 residues. The CDR3 region has the DNA TGTGCCAGCAGCCGCCTTAAAGGGTCACCCCTCCACTTT. This gives the protein CASSRLKGSPLHF.

The rearrangement uses TRBV19 and TRBJ2-7; TRBD1 aligns across 7 bases. CDR1 is LNHDA, CDR2 SQIVND, per germline (reference sequence). This CDR3 has 12 amino acids. Germline trimming cut 6 bases from V and 6 bases from J; bases unmatched to any gene: 5. This CDR3 reads CASSGQVSEQYF. DNA of the CDR3: TGTGCCAGTAGCGGACAGGTTAGCGAGCAGTACTTC.

This sequence joins TRBV4-1 and TRBJ2-3; a weak D match, TRBD2 (6 bases). The CDR3 extends over 15 amino acids. The germline V and J ends were trimmed by 3 bases and 2 bases, with 12 bases remaining between them. The germline CDR1 and CDR2 sequences are MGHRA and YSYEKL. CDR3 nucleotides: TGCGCCAGCAGCCAGATAGCGGCCCTCACAGATACGCAGTATTTT. It yields the protein CASSQIAALTDTQYF.

V usage is TRBV7-2 and J usage is TRBJ2-7; D may be TRBD1 or TRBD2 (7 bases each). With 4 bases removed from V and 1 base from J, the gap between germline ends came to 14 bases. CDR3 size: 15 residues. Germline V gene sequence: CDR1 SGHTA, CDR2 FQGNSA. The chain's CDR3 is CASSSQGGISYEQYF. CDR3 bases: TGTGCCAGCAGCTCCCAGGGGGGGATTTCCTACGAGCAGTACTTC.

The count of this clone is one. The chain recombines TRBV18 with TRBJ2-5; D assignment may be TRBD1 or TRBD2 (5 bases each). CDR3 length: 13 amino acids. With 2 bases removed from V and 3 bases from J, the gap between germline ends came to 7 bases. CDR1 is KGHSH and CDR2 is LQKENI in the germline V gene. As DNA, the CDR3 is TGTGCCAGCTCACCAGGGACCGAAGAGACCCAGTACTTC. Translating it yields CASSPGTEETQYF.

V usage is TRBV27 and J usage is TRBJ1-1, with 7 bases that match TRBD1. CDR1 is MNHEY, CDR2 SMNVEV, per germline (reference sequence). V shed 6 bases and J 0 bases; nucleotides not matched to a gene: 10. The CDR3 consists of 16 residues. This CDR3 reads CASSIGTVKMNTEAFF. CDR3 DNA sequence: TGTGCCAGCAGCATCGGGACAGTAAAGATGAACACTGAAGCTTTCTTT.

CDR3 bases: TGTGCCAGCAGCCCCCAGGGGATCCATGGCTACACCTTC. Amino acids: CASSPQGIHGYTF. V and J are TRBV6-6 and TRBJ1-2, with a possible D match to TRBD1 (6 bases). The length of the CDR3 is 13 residues. CDR1 MNHNY and CDR2 SVGAGI come from the germline V gene (reference sequence). Trimming stripped 6 bases from V and 6 bases from J, with 14 bases between.